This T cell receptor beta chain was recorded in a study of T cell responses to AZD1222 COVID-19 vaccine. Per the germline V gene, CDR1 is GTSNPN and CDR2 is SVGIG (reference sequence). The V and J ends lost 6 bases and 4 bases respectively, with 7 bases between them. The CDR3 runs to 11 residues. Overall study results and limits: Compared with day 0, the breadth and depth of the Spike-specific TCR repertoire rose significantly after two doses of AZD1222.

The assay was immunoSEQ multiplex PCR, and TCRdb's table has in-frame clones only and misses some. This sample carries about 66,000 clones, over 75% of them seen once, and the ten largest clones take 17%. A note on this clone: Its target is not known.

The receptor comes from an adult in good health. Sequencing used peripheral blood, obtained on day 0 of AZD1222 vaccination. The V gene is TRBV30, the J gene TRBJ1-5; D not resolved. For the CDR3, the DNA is TGTGCCTGCGGATCAAATCAGCCCCAGCATTTT. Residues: CACGSNQPQHF.